Listed below are T cell receptor beta chains from one sample, sequenced in a study of shared clonotypes between healthy human individuals. Clones were read by immunoSEQ multiplex PCR, and TCRdb kept only the in-frame ones, dropping some. The sample lists roughly 2.1 million clones; around 93% were seen once. The sequenced sample was naive CD8+ T cells from PBMCs. These receptors were collected from a man between 18 and 29 years old in good health. Some clones in this sample may be carry-over from other donors' samples. Both conserved end residues are part of each CDR3. A D gene is named only where the DNA matches it firmly. Part of the rows lack a size; the others show once, few, many or a class for expanded clones.

>NA|TRBJ1-2|15|TRBV19|NA
TGTGCCAGTAGTCTACCGTCGGCAGGGCTCTCTGGCTACACCTTC
CASSLPSAGLSGYTF
>TRBD1|TRBJ1-4|14|TRBV6-5|NA
TGTGCCAGCAGTTACACACAGGGGGTAGAAAAACTGTTTTTT
CASSYTQGVEKLFF
>NA|TRBJ2-1|12|TRBV6-5|NA
TGTGCCACCAGTTCTGAGGGATCGGAGCAGTTCTTC
CATSSEGSEQFF
>NA|TRBJ1-1|12|TRBV9|NA
TGTGCCAGCAGCAACACAGGGCCTGAAGCTTTCTTT
CASSNTGPEAFF
>NA|TRBJ2-3|15|TRBV19|once
TGTGCCAGTAGCTTAAGGGCAGGGCGTCCAGATACGCAGTATTTT
CASSLRAGRPDTQYF
>NA|TRBJ2-1|15|TRBV19|NA
TGTGCCAGTAGTTCAAACAGGGATCAGTACAATGAGCAGTTCTTC
CASSSNRDQYNEQFF
>TRBD2|TRBJ2-5|18|TRBV5-1|NA
TGCGCCAGCAGCTTGGAATCAGGACTAGCGGGAGGAGGGGAGACCCAGTACTTC
CASSLESGLAGGGETQYF
>TRBD1|TRBJ2-7|16|TRBV28|NA
TGTGCCAGCAGTTTAGACGGGACAGGGCTTGTGTACGAGCAGTACTTC
CASSLDGTGLVYEQYF
>NA|TRBJ2-1|13|TRBV12-5|few
TGTGCTAGTGGCACTCCCTCCTACAATGAGCAGTTCTTC
CASGTPSYNEQFF
>NA|TRBJ2-7|14|TRBV27|NA
TGTGCCAGCAGTTTACGGGGGTCGGCTAGCGAGCAGTACTTC
CASSLRGSASEQYF
>NA|TRBJ1-5|15|TRBV19|NA
TGTGCCAGTAGTGCACAGGAGTATAGCAATCAGCCCCAGCATTTT
CASSAQEYSNQPQHF
>TRBD1|TRBJ1-2|13|TRBV15|NA
TGTGCCACCCCCGGCGAGGGGGCGCGGGGCTACACCTTC
CATPGEGARGYTF
>TRBD2|TRBJ2-3|15|TRBV6-6|NA
TGTGCCAGCAGTTTCGGGGGACTAGTCACAGATACGCAGTATTTT
CASSFGGLVTDTQYF
>TRBD1|TRBJ2-1|15|TRBV13|NA
TGTGCCAGCAACGGAGGGACAGGGTCCTACAATGAGCAGTTCTTC
CASNGGTGSYNEQFF
>NA|TRBJ2-1|15|TRBV19|NA
TGTGCCAGTAGCGACCCGGGACTTACTTACAATGAGCAGTTCTTC
CASSDPGLTYNEQFF
>TRBD1|TRBJ2-7|15|TRBV7-2|NA
TGTGCCAGCAGCCCAGGACAGGGGGTCTCCTACGAGCAGTACTTC
CASSPGQGVSYEQYF
>TRBD2|TRBJ2-7|15|TRBV19|few
TGTGCCAGTAGTATTTTCCTAGCGGGCTCCTACGAGCAGTACTTC
CASSIFLAGSYEQYF